This TCR beta chain was sequenced for a study of shared T cell receptors in the human thymus. Assay used: immunoSEQ multiplex PCR; TCRdb lists only in-frame clones, some missing. The data hold about 380,000 clones, with 95% observed a single time. V lost 5 bases, J lost 5 bases, and 24 bases stayed unmatched. Germline CDR1 SGHVS, CDR2 FNYEAQ. The CDR3 contains 20 residues. Material: thymocytes. The V gene is TRBV7-6, the J gene TRBJ2-7, with TRBD2 matching over 10 bases. The clonotype originates from a human donor. The CDR3: CASSDGTSELQHGETHEQYF. The CDR3 coding sequence is TGTGCCAGCAGCGACGGGACTAGCGAGCTACAGCACGGAGAGACCCACGAGCAGTACTTC.